Listed below are T cell receptor beta chains from one sample, sequenced in a study of vaccination effects on CD4 cells after COVID-19. Using immunoSEQ multiplex PCR, the repertoire was profiled, and TCRdb retains in-frame clones only, with some absent. The sample records around 81,000 clones, 60% to 80% being singletons. No cognate antigen is known for these TCRs. The sample consisted of CD4+ T cells from PBMCs cultured with HCoV-OC43 spike peptides, taken after COVID-19 vaccination. The receptors originated from a human donor who received a COVID-19 vaccine. Each CDR3 is given with its conserved first and last residue. Fields, in order: clone size, V gene, J gene, D gene, CDR3 protein, CDR3 DNA. The D gene is left open where the match is weak. The size of a clone is reported for some rows only, either as once, few or many, or as a class for expanded clones.

clone_size: few; v_call: TRBV9; j_call: TRBJ2-2; d_call: TRBD1; cdr3_aa: CASSDPAGQGFTGELFF; cdr3_nt: TGTGCCAGCAGCGACCCCGCCGGACAGGGATTCACCGGGGAGCTGTTTTTT
clone_size: NA; v_call: TRBV6-5; j_call: TRBJ2-5; d_call: NA; cdr3_aa: CASRDILKETQYF; cdr3_nt: TGTGCCAGCAGGGACATTTTGAAAGAGACCCAGTACTTC
clone_size: NA; v_call: TRBV5-8; j_call: TRBJ1-5; d_call: NA; cdr3_aa: CASSLYSNQPQHF; cdr3_nt: TGTGCCAGCAGCTTGTATAGCAATCAGCCCCAGCATTTT
clone_size: few; v_call: TRBV19; j_call: TRBJ1-3; d_call: NA; cdr3_aa: CASSIDRTFGNTIYF; cdr3_nt: TGTGCCAGTAGTATTGACAGAACCTTTGGAAACACCATATATTTT
clone_size: NA; v_call: TRBV7-2; j_call: TRBJ1-1; d_call: TRBD1; cdr3_aa: CASSSYRGLDTEAFF; cdr3_nt: TGTGCCAGCAGCTCCTACAGGGGGTTAGACACTGAAGCTTTCTTT
clone_size: NA; v_call: TRBV9; j_call: TRBJ1-6; d_call: NA; cdr3_aa: CASSVADWGVTGSSLNGLHF; cdr3_nt: TGTGCCAGCAGCGTAGCCGACTGGGGCGTAACGGGGTCCTCCTTAAACGGACTCCACTTT
clone_size: few; v_call: TRBV19; j_call: TRBJ1-3; d_call: NA; cdr3_aa: CASSLSSSGNTIYF; cdr3_nt: TGTGCCAGTAGTCTCAGTAGCTCTGGAAACACCATATATTTT
clone_size: NA; v_call: TRBV3-1/TRBV3-2; j_call: TRBJ1-1; d_call: NA; cdr3_aa: CASSQTDTEAFF; cdr3_nt: TGTGCCAGCAGCCAAACGGACACTGAAGCTTTCTTT
clone_size: few; v_call: TRBV30; j_call: TRBJ2-5; d_call: NA; cdr3_aa: CAWSLMETQYF; cdr3_nt: TGTGCCTGGAGCCTGATGGAGACCCAGTACTTC
clone_size: NA; v_call: TRBV19; j_call: TRBJ1-1; d_call: NA; cdr3_aa: CASSIKSGGTEAFF; cdr3_nt: TGTGCCAGTAGTATAAAATCCGGCGGCACTGAAGCTTTCTTT
clone_size: NA; v_call: TRBV7-3; j_call: TRBJ2-3; d_call: TRBD2; cdr3_aa: CASSPLHSGGADTQYF; cdr3_nt: TGTGCCAGCAGCCCTCTTCATAGCGGGGGGGCAGATACGCAGTATTTT
clone_size: NA; v_call: TRBV5-1; j_call: TRBJ2-3; d_call: NA; cdr3_aa: CASSLVDPSTDTQYF; cdr3_nt: TGCGCCAGCAGCTTGGTGGATCCGAGCACAGATACGCAGTATTTT
clone_size: NA; v_call: TRBV20-1; j_call: TRBJ2-2; d_call: NA; cdr3_aa: CSASGGHNTGELFF; cdr3_nt: TGCAGTGCTAGTGGGGGGCATAACACCGGGGAGCTGTTTTTT
clone_size: NA; v_call: TRBV5-1; j_call: TRBJ1-5; d_call: TRBD1; cdr3_aa: CASSSGQGGQPQHF; cdr3_nt: TGCGCCAGCAGCTCGGGACAGGGTGGTCAGCCCCAGCATTTT
clone_size: NA; v_call: TRBV5-1; j_call: TRBJ2-5; d_call: NA; cdr3_aa: CASSLTLSGRVRETQYF; cdr3_nt: TGCGCCAGCAGCCTCACCCTCTCGGGCAGGGTAAGGGAGACCCAGTACTTC
clone_size: NA; v_call: TRBV5-1; j_call: TRBJ2-5; d_call: TRBD1; cdr3_aa: CASSFTGAGETQYF; cdr3_nt: TGCGCCAGCAGCTTCACAGGGGCCGGCGAGACCCAGTACTTC
clone_size: NA; v_call: TRBV7-2; j_call: TRBJ1-6; d_call: TRBD1; cdr3_aa: CASSYGTGLPPLHF; cdr3_nt: TGTGCCAGCAGCTACGGGACAGGGTTGCCACCCCTCCACTTT
clone_size: NA; v_call: TRBV28; j_call: TRBJ1-5; d_call: TRBD1; cdr3_aa: CASSHNRGLRGNQPQHF; cdr3_nt: TGTGCCAGCAGTCATAACAGGGGGCTAAGGGGCAATCAGCCCCAGCATTTT
clone_size: NA; v_call: TRBV12-3/TRBV12-4; j_call: TRBJ2-2; d_call: NA; cdr3_aa: CASDGLVTGELFF; cdr3_nt: TGTGCCAGCGACGGGTTGGTCACCGGGGAGCTGTTTTTT
clone_size: NA; v_call: TRBV12-3/TRBV12-4; j_call: TRBJ1-2; d_call: NA; cdr3_aa: CASSDQGYGYTF; cdr3_nt: TGTGCCAGCAGCGACCAGGGCTATGGCTACACCTTC
clone_size: NA; v_call: TRBV28; j_call: TRBJ2-2; d_call: TRBD1; cdr3_aa: CASSSPGTGAGELFF; cdr3_nt: TGTGCCAGCAGCTCTCCCGGGACAGGGGCCGGGGAGCTGTTTTTT
clone_size: NA; v_call: TRBV5-6; j_call: TRBJ2-1; d_call: NA; cdr3_aa: CASSLTSYNEQFF; cdr3_nt: TGTGCCAGCAGCTTGACCTCCTACAATGAGCAGTTCTTC
clone_size: few; v_call: TRBV5-4; j_call: TRBJ2-3; d_call: NA; cdr3_aa: CASSFGGTDTQYF; cdr3_nt: TGTGCCAGCAGCTTTGGAGGGACAGATACGCAGTATTTT
clone_size: few; v_call: TRBV2; j_call: TRBJ1-6; d_call: NA; cdr3_aa: CATHGTVNSPLHF; cdr3_nt: TGTGCGACGCACGGGACGGTGAATTCACCCCTCCACTTT
clone_size: NA; v_call: TRBV27; j_call: TRBJ1-2; d_call: NA; cdr3_aa: CASSLLGRDYGYTF; cdr3_nt: TGTGCCAGCAGTTTACTGGGTAGGGACTATGGCTACACCTTC
clone_size: NA; v_call: TRBV10-3; j_call: TRBJ2-2; d_call: NA; cdr3_aa: CAIRRLAGELFF; cdr3_nt: TGTGCCATCAGGAGACTTGCCGGGGAGCTGTTTTTT
clone_size: NA; v_call: TRBV5-1; j_call: TRBJ1-4; d_call: NA; cdr3_aa: CASREQASNEKLFF; cdr3_nt: TGCGCCAGCAGAGAACAGGCTAGTAATGAAAAACTGTTTTTT
clone_size: once; v_call: TRBV4-1; j_call: TRBJ1-5; d_call: NA; cdr3_aa: CASSQDKGEINQPQHF; cdr3_nt: TGCGCCAGCAGCCAAGATAAGGGGGAAATCAATCAGCCCCAGCATTTT
clone_size: once; v_call: TRBV5-1; j_call: TRBJ1-4; d_call: NA; cdr3_aa: CASSWTAPSEKLFF; cdr3_nt: TGCGCCAGCAGCTGGACAGCTCCATCTGAAAAACTGTTTTTT
clone_size: NA; v_call: TRBV29-1; j_call: TRBJ1-2; d_call: TRBD1; cdr3_aa: CSVSADRGRNYGYTF; cdr3_nt: TGCAGCGTTTCCGCGGACAGGGGGAGGAACTATGGCTACACCTTC
clone_size: NA; v_call: TRBV5-1; j_call: TRBJ2-5; d_call: TRBD2; cdr3_aa: CASSLYRFRGGQETQYF; cdr3_nt: TGCGCCAGCAGCCTCTACCGTTTCCGGGGGGGGCAGGAGACCCAGTACTTC
clone_size: NA; v_call: TRBV19; j_call: TRBJ2-6; d_call: TRBD1; cdr3_aa: CASSLPGTETSGANVLTF; cdr3_nt: TGTGCCAGTAGTCTCCCCGGGACAGAAACCTCTGGGGCCAACGTCCTGACTTTC
clone_size: NA; v_call: TRBV30; j_call: TRBJ1-2; d_call: NA; cdr3_aa: CAWSVQSLGRIFYGYTF; cdr3_nt: TGTGCCTGGAGTGTACAGTCGTTGGGCAGGATCTTCTATGGCTACACCTTC
clone_size: NA; v_call: TRBV7-2; j_call: TRBJ1-1; d_call: TRBD1; cdr3_aa: CASSRDRTAPEAFF; cdr3_nt: TGTGCCAGCAGCCGGGACAGGACCGCTCCTGAAGCTTTCTTT
clone_size: NA; v_call: TRBV5-1; j_call: TRBJ1-2; d_call: NA; cdr3_aa: CASSLEGRRDRGYTF; cdr3_nt: TGCGCCAGCAGCTTGGAAGGGAGAAGGGACCGTGGCTACACCTTC
clone_size: NA; v_call: TRBV5-4; j_call: TRBJ2-2; d_call: NA; cdr3_aa: CASSLEPSTSGELFF; cdr3_nt: TGTGCCAGCAGCTTGGAGCCAAGTACCTCCGGGGAGCTGTTTTTT
clone_size: few; v_call: TRBV15; j_call: TRBJ1-2; d_call: NA; cdr3_aa: CATSRALGAPGYTF; cdr3_nt: TGTGCCACCAGCAGAGCACTCGGGGCGCCTGGCTACACCTTC
clone_size: NA; v_call: TRBV7-2; j_call: TRBJ1-4; d_call: NA; cdr3_aa: CASSPRPSNEKLFF; cdr3_nt: TGTGCCAGCAGCCCCCGGCCCAGTAATGAAAAACTGTTTTTT
clone_size: few; v_call: TRBV19; j_call: TRBJ1-1; d_call: NA; cdr3_aa: CASDSRTEAFF; cdr3_nt: TGTGCCAGTGACAGTCGCACTGAAGCTTTCTTT
clone_size: once; v_call: TRBV7-2; j_call: TRBJ2-2; d_call: NA; cdr3_aa: CASSLNPGNTGELFF; cdr3_nt: TGTGCCAGCAGCTTAAATCCAGGGAACACCGGGGAGCTGTTTTTT
clone_size: NA; v_call: TRBV20-1; j_call: TRBJ1-1; d_call: TRBD1; cdr3_aa: CSARGTGGAFF; cdr3_nt: TGCAGTGCTAGAGGTACAGGGGGAGCTTTCTTT
clone_size: NA; v_call: TRBV28; j_call: TRBJ1-1; d_call: NA; cdr3_aa: CASTPLWWGNTEAFF; cdr3_nt: TGTGCCAGCACCCCTTTATGGTGGGGGAACACTGAAGCTTTCTTT
clone_size: NA; v_call: TRBV24-1; j_call: TRBJ2-2; d_call: NA; cdr3_aa: CATRPGPATGELFF; cdr3_nt: TGTGCCACCAGACCGGGCCCCGCAACCGGGGAGCTGTTTTTT
clone_size: NA; v_call: TRBV5-1; j_call: TRBJ2-5; d_call: TRBD1; cdr3_aa: CASSFRTGQETQYF; cdr3_nt: TGCGCCAGCAGCTTCCGGACAGGACAAGAGACCCAGTACTTC
clone_size: NA; v_call: TRBV10-2; j_call: TRBJ2-3; d_call: NA; cdr3_aa: CASQMGPDTQYF; cdr3_nt: TGCGCCAGCCAAATGGGTCCAGATACGCAGTATTTT
clone_size: NA; v_call: TRBV12-3/TRBV12-4; j_call: TRBJ1-5; d_call: TRBD1; cdr3_aa: CASSRQGDQPQHF; cdr3_nt: TGTGCCAGCAGCAGACAGGGGGATCAGCCCCAGCATTTT
clone_size: NA; v_call: TRBV5-1; j_call: TRBJ2-3; d_call: TRBD2; cdr3_aa: CASSFSGGGDTQYF; cdr3_nt: TGCGCCAGCAGCTTTAGCGGGGGAGGGGATACGCAGTATTTT
clone_size: NA; v_call: TRBV2; j_call: TRBJ2-6; d_call: TRBD1; cdr3_aa: CASRNTGTGGAGVSGANVLTF; cdr3_nt: TGTGCCAGCAGAAACACCGGGACAGGGGGCGCGGGCGTTTCCGGGGCCAACGTCCTGACTTTC
clone_size: NA; v_call: TRBV19; j_call: TRBJ2-5; d_call: TRBD1; cdr3_aa: CASSPIDRGEETQYF; cdr3_nt: TGTGCCAGTAGTCCAATTGACAGGGGAGAGGAGACCCAGTACTTC
clone_size: NA; v_call: TRBV12-5; j_call: TRBJ2-5; d_call: NA; cdr3_aa: CASGLVQLETQYF; cdr3_nt: TGTGCTAGTGGTTTGGTACAGCTCGAGACCCAGTACTTC
clone_size: NA; v_call: TRBV2; j_call: TRBJ2-1; d_call: TRBD1; cdr3_aa: CASRRDRGPGNEQFF; cdr3_nt: TGTGCCAGCAGGAGGGACAGGGGGCCGGGAAATGAGCAGTTCTTC
clone_size: NA; v_call: TRBV19; j_call: TRBJ1-5; d_call: NA; cdr3_aa: CASSIVPANQPQHF; cdr3_nt: TGTGCCAGTAGTATAGTCCCCGCGAATCAGCCCCAGCATTTT
clone_size: NA; v_call: TRBV24-1; j_call: TRBJ2-2; d_call: NA; cdr3_aa: CATRGNTNTGELFF; cdr3_nt: TGTGCCACCAGGGGGAATACGAACACCGGGGAGCTGTTTTTT
clone_size: NA; v_call: TRBV6-5; j_call: TRBJ2-1; d_call: TRBD1; cdr3_aa: CASTLGTGGREQFF; cdr3_nt: TGTGCCAGCACCCTCGGGACAGGGGGCAGGGAGCAGTTCTTC
clone_size: NA; v_call: TRBV24-1; j_call: TRBJ2-5; d_call: NA; cdr3_aa: CATSDLAVGTKETQYF; cdr3_nt: TGTGCCACCAGTGATTTGGCGGTCGGGACGAAAGAGACCCAGTACTTC
clone_size: NA; v_call: TRBV6-5; j_call: TRBJ2-5; d_call: TRBD2; cdr3_aa: CASSYRRGGRGETQYF; cdr3_nt: TGTGCCAGCAGTTACAGGCGGGGGGGCAGGGGGGAGACCCAGTACTTC
clone_size: NA; v_call: TRBV5-1; j_call: TRBJ1-5; d_call: NA; cdr3_aa: CASSRQPNQPQHF; cdr3_nt: TGCGCCAGCAGTCGACAGCCCAATCAGCCCCAGCATTTT
clone_size: NA; v_call: TRBV2; j_call: TRBJ1-2; d_call: NA; cdr3_aa: CASRPWGREGYTF; cdr3_nt: TGTGCCAGCAGGCCTTGGGGAAGAGAGGGCTACACCTTC
clone_size: NA; v_call: TRBV6-6; j_call: TRBJ1-1; d_call: TRBD1; cdr3_aa: CASSLRRDRNTEAFF; cdr3_nt: TGTGCCAGCAGCTTAAGACGGGACAGGAACACTGAAGCTTTCTTT